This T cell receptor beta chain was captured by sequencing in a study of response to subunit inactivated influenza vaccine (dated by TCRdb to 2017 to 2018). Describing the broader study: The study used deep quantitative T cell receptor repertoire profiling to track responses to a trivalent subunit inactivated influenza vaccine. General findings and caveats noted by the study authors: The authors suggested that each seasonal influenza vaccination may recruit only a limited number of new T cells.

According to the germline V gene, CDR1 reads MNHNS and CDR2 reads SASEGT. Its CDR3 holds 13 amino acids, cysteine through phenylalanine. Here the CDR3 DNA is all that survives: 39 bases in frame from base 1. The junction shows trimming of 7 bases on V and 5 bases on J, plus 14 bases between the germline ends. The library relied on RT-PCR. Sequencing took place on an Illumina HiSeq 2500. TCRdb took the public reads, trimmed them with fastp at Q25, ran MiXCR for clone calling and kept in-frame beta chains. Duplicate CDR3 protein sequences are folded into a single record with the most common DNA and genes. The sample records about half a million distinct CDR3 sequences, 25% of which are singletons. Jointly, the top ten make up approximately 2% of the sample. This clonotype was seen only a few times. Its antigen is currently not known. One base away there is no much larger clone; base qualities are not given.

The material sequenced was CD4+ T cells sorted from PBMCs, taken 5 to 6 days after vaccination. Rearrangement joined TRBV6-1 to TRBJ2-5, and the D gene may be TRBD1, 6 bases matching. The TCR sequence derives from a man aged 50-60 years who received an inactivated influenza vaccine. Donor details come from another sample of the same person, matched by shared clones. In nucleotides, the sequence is TGTGCCAGCACCGGGACAACGACGGAGACCCAGTACTTC. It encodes CASTGTTTETQYF.